Shown below are 9 T cell receptor beta chains from a single sample sequenced in a study of CD8 T cells in Susac syndrome. RNA in amounts of roughly 0.5 to 1 ug was reverse transcribed with random hexamers. Each CDR3 protein gets one entry after TCRdb re-called the immunoSEQ multiplex PCR reads with MiXCR. There are 150,000 to 200,000 distinct CDR3 sequences in the sample; around 94% occur only once, and 0.08% to 0.095% lies in the top ten. Sequencing input: CD4+ T cells from PBMCs. These receptors originate from a human donor with multiple sclerosis.

The CDR3 DNA follows: TGTGCCAGCAGCTGGCGGACGGGGAACTACGAGCAGTACTTC. Its protein is CASSWRTGNYEQYF. V usage is TRBV5-6 and J usage is TRBJ2-7, with D maybe TRBD2 (5 bases). Trimming pared 3 bases from V and 3 bases from J, leaving 13 bases between. Germline lookup yields CDR1 SGHDT and CDR2 YYEEEE. This CDR3 contains 14 residues.

This chain connects TRBV6-6 to TRBJ2-3, with 14 nucleotides matching TRBD2. In germline, CDR1 is MNHNY, CDR2 SVGAGI (reference sequence). CDR3 size: 16 residues. J lost 5 bases, V lost 2 bases, and 3 bases had no gene match. CDR3 bases: TGTGCCAGCAGTTACGCGGGGACTAGCGGGGGAGATACGCAGTATTTT. Translation gives CASSYAGTSGGDTQYF.

V usage is TRBV18 and J usage is TRBJ1-3, with D perhaps matching TRBD1 (5 bases). The CDR3 contains 15 residues. Germline V lookup: CDR1 KGHSH, CDR2 LQKENI. V lost 3 bases to trimming and J lost 2 bases, with 11 bases between them. The CDR3 is CASSPTATPGNTIYF. Here the CDR3 DNA reads TGTGCCAGCTCACCGACAGCTACGCCTGGAAACACCATATATTTT.

The rearrangement uses TRBV12-3 or TRBV12-4 and TRBJ1-5; D might be TRBD1 (6 bases). Trimming stripped 6 bases from V and 5 bases from J, with 17 bases between. There are 15 residues in the CDR3. CDR3 nucleotides: TGTGCCAGCAGGTCGGGGTTAGGGGGATATCAGCCCCAGCATTTT. Protein product: CASRSGLGGYQPQHF.

The chain has TRBV4-1 and TRBJ2-5; weak D call: TRBD2 (5 bases). V was pared by 0 bases and J by 2 bases, with 10 bases between. Germline values: CDR1 MGHRA, CDR2 YSYEKL. The CDR3 has 15 amino acids. The CDR3 loop reads CASSQERGIQETQYF. CDR3 DNA sequence: TGCGCCAGCAGCCAAGAAAGAGGGATTCAAGAGACCCAGTACTTC.

The chain recombines TRBV3-1 with TRBJ1-1; no definite D call. From germline, CDR1 is LGHDT and CDR2 YNNKEL (reference sequence). The CDR3 totals 13 residues. V lost 2 bases and J 10 bases, leaving 14 bases between the germline ends. The CDR3 reads CASSQYELQAAFF. The CDR3 coding sequence is TGTGCCAGCAGCCAATACGAGCTGCAGGCAGCTTTCTTT.

V usage is TRBV7-9 and J usage is TRBJ2-7; 7 nucleotides match TRBD1. CDR3 length: 14 residues. Per germline, CDR1 SEHNR and CDR2 FQNEAQ (reference sequence). The trim removed 6 bases at V and 4 bases at J, leaving 9 bases unmatched. The CDR3 DNA reads TGTGCCAGCAGTTATGGACAGGAGAGTTACGAGCAGTACTTC. Its protein product is CASSYGQESYEQYF.

The chain recombines TRBV12-3 or TRBV12-4 with TRBJ2-3, with D maybe TRBD2 (6 bases). The CDR3 has 14 residues. V was clipped by 4 bases and J by 2 bases, with 10 bases between them. The CDR3 region is CASSSRTTTDTQYF. The CDR3 region has the DNA TGTGCCAGCAGTTCCCGGACTACCACAGATACGCAGTATTTT.

This clonotype has only one observation. The chain combines TRBV5-4 with TRBJ2-5; 7 positions agree with TRBD1. CDR1 SGHNT and CDR2 YYREEE come from the germline V gene (reference sequence). The CDR3 contains 14 residues. V gave up 4 bases and J gave up 3 bases; unmatched junction bases: 6. The CDR3: CASSPTGVKETQYF. The DNA for the CDR3 is TGTGCCAGCAGCCCCACAGGGGTTAAAGAGACCCAGTACTTC.